The 18 T cell receptor beta chains below come from one sample, sequenced in a study of CD8+ T cells in alopecia areata. Treatment here: oral pan-JAK inhibitor, 5-10 mg twice daily. Sequencing used cDNA as its template, made by extracting RNA and reverse transcribing it. TCRdb's copy holds only in-frame clones and misses some; the assay was immunoSEQ multiplex PCR. The sample lists about 160,000 clones; less than 70% were seen once. Sequencing used CD4+ T cells sorted from blood, obtained at week 4, from a patient treated with tofacitinib. The receptors were sampled from a human donor with alopecia areata.

This sequence joins TRBV4-1 and TRBJ1-2; D not certain. V shed 0 bases and J shed 2 bases, with 4 bases lying between them. The germline V gene has CDR1 MGHRA and CDR2 YSYEKL. The CDR3 spans 13 residues. The CDR3 sequence is CASSQDGNYGYTF. CDR3 nucleotide sequence: TGCGCCAGCAGCCAAGATGGAAACTATGGCTACACCTTC.

V is TRBV5-6 and J is TRBJ2-5; 8 bases are a match to TRBD2. This CDR3 spans 15 amino acids. Trimming removed 7 bases from V and 2 bases from J; junction bases left unmatched: 10. CDR1 SGHDT and CDR2 YYEEEE come from the germline V gene. As DNA, the CDR3 is TGTGCCAGCTTTAGCCCAGCGGGGGAGCAAGAGACCCAGTACTTC. It is translated as CASFSPAGEQETQYF.

The genes are TRBV27 and TRBJ1-2; tentative D call: TRBD1 (6 bases). The length of the CDR3 is 14 residues. CDR1 and CDR2 (germline): MNHEY, SMNVEV (reference sequence). V was clipped by 2 bases and J by 3 bases, with 10 bases between them. CDR3 in DNA: TGTGCCAGCAGTTTACACAGGGAAGACTATGGCTACACCTTC. As protein: CASSLHREDYGYTF.

The genes are TRBV10-3 and TRBJ2-2, with 10 bases matching TRBD2. The CDR3 runs to 15 residues. Germline V lookup: CDR1 ENHRY, CDR2 SYGVKD. Germline trimming cut 4 bases from V and 2 bases from J; bases unmatched to any gene: 1. CDR3: CAISASGGNTGELFF. CDR3 nucleotide sequence: TGTGCCATCAGTGCTAGCGGGGGCAACACCGGGGAGCTGTTTTTT.

This clone was observed a handful of times. The V gene is TRBV7-2, the J gene TRBJ1-2, with D perhaps TRBD1 (5 bases). CDR3 length: 15 residues. Germline loops: CDR1 SGHTA, CDR2 FQGNSA. V lost 2 bases and J lost 4, with 14 bases in between. CDR3: CASSLSAGPFYGYTF. In nucleotides, the CDR3 is TGTGCCAGCAGCTTATCGGCAGGGCCCTTCTATGGCTACACCTTC.

This chain joins TRBV27 and TRBJ2-5; 9 bases map to TRBD2. This CDR3 has 14 amino acids. The V segment lost 6 bases and the J segment 8 bases; nucleotides outside the gene matches: 10. Germline CDR1 and CDR2: MNHEY and SMNVEV (reference sequence). The CDR3 DNA sequence: TGTGCCAGCAGCAGCGGGGGGATCAAGAATACCCAGTACTTC. It codes for CASSSGGIKNTQYF.

The V call is TRBV6-5, the J call TRBJ2-3; D might be TRBD1 or TRBD2, each matching 5 bases. CDR3 size: 11 residues. Trimming shortened V by 2 bases and J by 15 bases, and 12 bases separated the two germline ends. CDR1 is MNHEY, CDR2 SVGAGI, per germline. Here the CDR3 DNA reads TGTGCCAGCAGTTACGGGACCGTCCTTTATTTT. Its protein product is CASSYGTVLYF.

The genes are TRBV27 and TRBJ1-2; D gene unclear. The germline V gene has CDR1 MNHEY and CDR2 SMNVEV (reference sequence). The CDR3 consists of 12 residues. Deletions cut 8 bases from V and 3 bases from J, with 10 bases between. Here the CDR3 reads CASRSRDYGYTF. The DNA of the CDR3 is TGTGCCAGCCGAAGCCGGGACTATGGCTACACCTTC.

The V call is TRBV9, the J call TRBJ1-2; D might be TRBD1 (6 bases). This CDR3 is built from 12 residues. Per germline, CDR1 SGDLS and CDR2 YYNGEE. V lost 5 bases and J lost 6, with 11 bases in between. As DNA, the CDR3 is TGTGCCAGCAGATCCTCAGGGGATGGCTACACCTTC. It yields the protein CASRSSGDGYTF.

This clone has just one count. The CDR3 DNA reads as TGTGCCAGCAGCGTAGGGTTGGGGGCTTTTAACACTGAAGCTTTCTTT. Its protein product is CASSVGLGAFNTEAFF. This sequence joins TRBV9 and TRBJ1-1, with D possibly TRBD1 on 6 matching bases. The ends were cut back, 0 bases at V and 2 bases at J, with 14 bases in the middle. The V gene's germline CDR1 is SGDLS and CDR2 YYNGEE. The CDR3 has 16 amino acids.

This chain joins TRBV20-1 and TRBJ2-5, with D unresolved. This CDR3 has 11 amino acids. Germline-derived CDR1 and CDR2 are DFQATT and SNEGSKA (reference sequence). V shed 5 bases and J shed 5 bases, with 9 bases lying between them. CDR3 in DNA: TGCAGTGCTCACACCAAGGAGACCCAGTACTTC. Protein product: CSAHTKETQYF.

The chain has TRBV15 and TRBJ2-7; 9 positions match TRBD1. The J segment lost 5 bases and the V segment lost 6 bases, leaving 5 bases of the junction unmatched. This CDR3 comprises 13 residues. Looked up from germline, CDR1 is LNHNV and CDR2 is YYDKDF (reference sequence). The CDR3 loop is CATSTGGMNEQYF. DNA for the CDR3: TGTGCCACCAGTACAGGGGGCATGAACGAGCAGTACTTC.

The chain recombines TRBV9 with TRBJ2-1; D unresolved. The germline gives CDR1 SGDLS, CDR2 YYNGEE. The ends were cut back, 2 bases at V and 5 bases at J, with 14 bases in the middle. The CDR3 has 15 amino acids. In nucleotides, the CDR3 is TGTGCCAGCAGCGTTACCCCACTTGGAGACAATGAGCAGTTCTTC. Protein product: CASSVTPLGDNEQFF.

This clone has only a few counts. This rearrangement joins TRBV9 to TRBJ2-1; 12 positions agree with TRBD2. Germline CDR1 SGDLS, CDR2 YYNGEE. V trimming: 0 bases; J trimming: 6 bases; junction bases outside the gene matches: 1. The CDR3 consists of 15 residues. CDR3 sequence reads: CASSVELAGGNEQFF. CDR3 DNA sequence: TGTGCCAGCAGCGTAGAACTAGCGGGGGGCAATGAGCAGTTCTTC. Full variable domain (missing parts from reference TRBV9 and TRBJ2-1): DSGVTQTPKHLITATGQRVTLRCSPRSGDLSVYWYQQSLDQGLQFLIQYYNGEERAKGNILERFSAQQFPDLHSELNLSSLELGDSALYFCASSVELAGGNEQFFGPGTRLTVL.

V gene TRBV10-3 combines with J gene TRBJ1-6; TRBD1 might be the D (5 bases). The CDR3 runs 12 residues. Trimming took off 6 bases at V and 8 bases at J, with 8 bases between the two ends. From germline, CDR1 is ENHRY and CDR2 SYGVKD. In DNA form, the CDR3 reads TGTGCCATCAGGGGCAGGGATTCACCCCTCCACTTT. As protein: CAIRGRDSPLHF.

The chain has TRBV15 and TRBJ2-3, with 7 positions matching TRBD1. J lost 0 bases, V lost 5 bases, and 5 bases had no gene match. The germline gives CDR1 LNHNV, CDR2 YYDKDF (reference sequence). CDR3 size: 15 residues. In nucleotides, the CDR3 is TGTGCCACCAGCTTAGGGGGCGCTAGCACAGATACGCAGTATTTT. It encodes CATSLGGASTDTQYF.

Concerning this clone: This CDR3 is also generated by other DNA sequences in the sample. This chain connects TRBV29-1 to TRBJ1-2, with 10 positions matching TRBD1. Germline V lookup: CDR1 SQVTM, CDR2 ANQGSEA. The CDR3 is 12 residues long. V trimming: 6 bases; J trimming: 4 bases; junction bases outside the gene matches: 2. The CDR3 coding sequence is TGCAGCGTCGGACAGGGGGGCTATGGCTACACCTTC. This codes for CSVGQGGYGYTF.

The J gene is TRBJ2-2, the V gene TRBV30, with D perhaps given as TRBD1 or TRBD2 (5 bases each). Trimming stripped 3 bases from V and 5 bases from J, with 10 bases between. Germline V lookup: CDR1 GTSNPN, CDR2 SVGIG (reference sequence). There are 13 residues in the CDR3. Here the CDR3 reads CAWRAGATGELFF. DNA for the CDR3: TGTGCCTGGAGGGCCGGGGCTACCGGGGAGCTGTTTTTT. The variable domain in full, completed from reference TRBV30 and TRBJ2-2, reads SQTIHQWPATLVQPVGSPLSLECTVEGTSNPNLYWYRQAAGRGLQLLFYSVGIGQISSEVPQNLSASRPQDRQFILSSKKLLLSDSGFYLCAWRAGATGELFFGEGSRLTVL.